A single sample gave rise to the 10 T cell receptor beta chains below, sequenced in a study of T cells in Graves' hyperthyroidism and ophthalmopathy. Researchers took RNA transcripts and amplified the TCR beta CDR3 regions from them. The HTBI primer set drove a first-round RT-PCR of the TCR CDR3. One entry per CDR3 protein, called by TCRdb with MiXCR from the multiplex PCR reads. The sample has about 480,000 distinct CDR3 sequences, around a quarter seen once; the top ten hold roughly 10%. Sequencing was performed on blood. The receptors originated from a woman aged 25 to 39 with Graves' ophthalmopathy.

The chain is built from TRBV9 and TRBJ1-2; D is uncertain. The CDR3 covers 13 residues. Germline V gene sequence: CDR1 SGDLS, CDR2 YYNGEE. Trimming shortened V by 3 bases and J by 4 bases, and 10 bases separated the two germline ends. The CDR3 loop is CASSAPGFYGYTF. The CDR3 DNA reads as TGTGCCAGCAGCGCACCGGGGTTCTATGGCTACACCTTC. The full variable domain, in which reference TRBV9 and TRBJ1-2 provide the parts outside the CDR3, is DSGVTQTPKHLITATGQRVTLRCSPRSGDLSVYWYQQSLDQGLQFLIQYYNGEERAKGNILERFSAQQFPDLHSELNLSSLELGDSALYFCASSAPGFYGYTFGSGTRLTVV.

The CDR3 DNA reads TGTGCCAGCAGAGGACTGGAGGCTAACTATGGCTACACCTTC. It encodes CASRGLEANYGYTF. The genes are TRBV6-1 and TRBJ1-2, with D unresolved. The CDR3 consists of 14 residues. Germline CDR1 is MNHNS and CDR2 is SASEGT. The V and J ends lost 6 bases and 0 bases respectively, with 11 bases between them.

The sample holds many counts of this clonotype. J is TRBJ2-5 and V is TRBV16, with TRBD1 matching 7 bases. The CDR3 consists of 13 residues. V gave up 2 bases and J gave up 10 bases; unmatched junction bases: 7. Germline lookup yields CDR1 KGHSY and CDR2 FQNENV. The CDR3 region has the DNA TGTGCCAGCAGCCAAAGAAGACAGGGTGGCCAGTACTTC. Protein: CASSQRRQGGQYF.

The V call is TRBV4-1, the J call TRBJ1-1; the D is unclear. Per germline, CDR1 MGHRA and CDR2 YSYEKL. Between the trimmed V and J ends, which lost 1 base and 2 bases, there was a span of 8 bases. CDR3 length equals 14 residues. The DNA for the CDR3 is TGCGCCAGCAGCCAAGTCCTACAAAACACTGAAGCTTTCTTT. Encoded protein: CASSQVLQNTEAFF.

This clonotype was observed at least ten times. The V gene is TRBV7-8, the J gene TRBJ1-1; D unclear. V was cut by 5 bases and J by 6 bases, with 13 bases left in between. Germline CDR1 SGHVS, CDR2 FQNEAQ. This CDR3 contains 13 residues. The chain's CDR3 is CASSQLVTAEAFF. CDR3 coding DNA: TGTGCCAGCAGCCAACTGGTTACCGCTGAAGCTTTCTTT.

There are many counts of this clonotype. The chain couples TRBV18 to TRBJ2-5; 10 bases are a match to TRBD1. The CDR3 consists of 16 residues. The germline V gene has CDR1 KGHSH and CDR2 LQKENI. Unmatched junction bases numbered 6, after V lost 4 bases and J lost 1 base. The CDR3 loop reads CASSQTGGGFQETQYF. CDR3 nucleotide sequence: TGTGCCAGCTCACAGACAGGGGGCGGATTCCAAGAGACCCAGTACTTC. Together with reference TRBV18 and TRBJ2-5, the CDR3 gives the full variable domain: NAGVMQNPRHLVRRRGQEARLRCSPMKGHSHVYWYRQLPEEGLKFMVYLQKENIIDESGMPKERFSAEFPKEGPSILRIQQVVRGDSAAYFCASSQTGGGFQETQYFGPGTRLLVL.

This clonotype was recorded once. The chain joins TRBV6-1 to TRBJ2-5; possible D gene TRBD2, 7 bases. V lost 7 bases and J lost 5, with 17 bases in between. The germline V gene has CDR1 MNHNS and CDR2 SASEGT. The CDR3 sequence is 14 residues long. CDR3 coding DNA: TGTGCCAGCACCTTCAAAGGGGGGGGGGAGACCCAGTACTTC. Translated, it gives CASTFKGGGETQYF.

This clonotype was seen many times. This chain links TRBV12-3 or TRBV12-4 with TRBJ1-2, with TRBD1 matching over 8 bases. V dropped 5 bases and J dropped 5; count of bases not matched to a gene: 7. The CDR3 runs to 14 residues. DNA of the CDR3: TGTGCCAGCAGTCCGACGACAGGGGCGTATGGCTACACCTTC. This translates into CASSPTTGAYGYTF.

This clonotype was counted many times. The gene calls are TRBV27 and TRBJ2-2; weak D call: TRBD2 (5 bases). This CDR3 has 17 residues. The germline V gene has CDR1 MNHEY and CDR2 SMNVEV (reference sequence). Deletions cut 5 bases from V and 6 bases from J, with 22 bases between. The CDR3 sequence: CASSRTPTSIQAGELFF. CDR3 nucleotide sequence: TGTGCCAGCAGTCGCACCCCTACTAGTATCCAGGCCGGGGAGCTGTTTTTT.

At least ten counts were recorded for this clonotype. The chain has TRBV7-9 and TRBJ2-5; possibly TRBD1 or TRBD2 for D (5 bases each). Germline lookup yields CDR1 SEHNR and CDR2 FQNEAQ (reference sequence). This CDR3 is built from 13 residues. The V end lost 6 bases, the J end lost 2 bases, and 10 bases lay between the germline ends. The CDR3 loop reads CASRGTAQETQYF. CDR3 coding DNA: TGTGCCAGCAGGGGGACGGCGCAAGAGACCCAGTACTTC. Full variable domain (missing parts from reference TRBV7-9 and TRBJ2-5): DTGVSQNPRHKITKRGQNVTFRCDPISEHNRLYWYRQTLGQGPEFLTYFQNEAQLEKSRLLSDRFSAERPKGSFSTLEIQRTEQGDSAMYLCASRGTAQETQYFGPGTRLLVL.